Following are 4 T cell receptor beta chains from one sample sequenced in a study of identical twins. TCRdb re-derived calls from the 5' RACE reads in MiXCR, one entry per CDR3 protein. The repertoire consists of hundreds of thousands of distinct CDR3 sequences, with 7.5% occurring once and the leading ten covering around 5.4%. These data were likewise used in another study, on yellow fever vaccine responses in identical twins.

The material sequenced was CD8+ T cells sorted from blood. These receptors were collected from a woman between 18 and 30 years old in good health.

This chain connects TRBV5-5 to TRBJ2-7; 11 bases are shared with TRBD1. J lost 4 bases, V lost 4 bases, and 4 bases had no gene match. Per the germline V gene, CDR1 is SGHKS and CDR2 is YYEKEE (reference sequence). This CDR3 spans 14 amino acids. In DNA form, the CDR3 reads TGTGCCAGCAGCCCGGACAGGGGGCCATACGAGCAGTACGTC. Translation: CASSPDRGPYEQYV.

The chain has TRBV29-1 and TRBJ1-2; the D is unclear. The CDR3 runs to 13 residues. V was shortened by 1 base and J by 3 bases, with 9 bases between the two germline ends. Germline CDR1 reads SQVTM; CDR2 reads ANQGSEA. The CDR3 is CSVEGGRDYGYTF. Here the CDR3 DNA reads TGCAGCGTTGAAGGGGGAAGGGACTATGGCTACACCTTC.

This chain links TRBV20-1 with TRBJ1-5; D is unresolved. The germline CDR1 and CDR2 sequences are DFQATT and SNEGSKA (reference sequence). Trimming removed 0 bases from V and 0 bases from J, with 9 bases in between. The CDR3 has 15 amino acids. CDR3 sequence reads: CSARDSGYSNQPQHF. As DNA, the CDR3 is TGCAGTGCTAGAGACAGCGGATATAGCAATCAGCCCCAGCATTTT.

The chain links TRBV28 to TRBJ2-5; 10 bases match TRBD2. Losses at the gene ends were 6 bases for V and 2 bases for J; bases not matched to a gene: 6. This CDR3 region has 15 residues. The germline V gene encodes CDR1 MDHEN and CDR2 SYDVKM. The CDR3, as DNA: TGTGCCAGCAGCCCGGGACTAGCGTATCAAGAGACCCAGTACTTC. This translates into CASSPGLAYQETQYF.